A selection of T cell receptor beta chains follows, all from one sample in a study of T-cell memory formation after mild COVID-19. TCRdb ran MiXCR on the 5' RACE reads and lists one entry per CDR3 protein. The sample includes 250,000 to 300,000 distinct CDR3 sequences, around 17% of them seen just once. The specimen sequenced was PBMCs or a T cell subset sorted from them (not recorded which). These receptors were collected from a man younger than 30 who had mild COVID-19 (a few samples of this study predate the infection). Cell type and time point are not known. The CDR3 runs from the conserved cysteine through the conserved F or W. The order of the fields is J gene, D gene, clone size, V gene, CDR3 protein, CDR3 DNA. The D gene is left open where the match is weak. A clone size is listed for some rows: how often the clone was seen (once, few, many), or a class if it is expanded.

TRBJ2-1	-	few	TRBV6-2/TRBV6-3	CASSQRQSSYNEQFF	TGTGCCAGCAGTCAGAGACAGAGCTCCTACAATGAGCAGTTCTTC
TRBJ2-3	-	few	TRBV12-3/TRBV12-4	CASSLVGLPSTDTQYF	TGTGCCAGCAGTTTAGTAGGTCTGCCCAGTACAGATACGCAGTATTTT
TRBJ1-1	-	few	TRBV7-2	CASSLASKAFF	TGTGCCAGCAGCTTGGCCTCTAAGGCTTTCTTT
TRBJ1-6	TRBD1	few	TRBV7-2	CASSSGQGLRNSPLHF	TGTGCCAGCAGCTCGGGACAGGGTCTTCGGAATTCACCCCTCCACTTT
TRBJ2-5	-	-	TRBV7-2	CASTIGGVSETQYF	TGTGCCAGCACCATAGGAGGAGTATCTGAGACCCAGTACTTC
TRBJ2-5	-	-	TRBV10-3	CATTEGYQETQYF	TGTGCCACAACGGAAGGCTACCAAGAGACCCAGTACTTC
TRBJ2-2	-	many	TRBV5-1	CASSLAVDGLTGELFF	TGCGCCAGCAGCTTGGCGGTGGATGGACTCACCGGGGAGCTGTTTTTT
TRBJ2-3	TRBD2	-	TRBV7-7	CASSLASGGSDTQYF	TGTGCCAGCAGCTTAGCTAGCGGGGGTTCAGATACGCAGTATTTT
TRBJ1-2	TRBD1	-	TRBV28	CASLSGTDSYGYTF	TGTGCCAGCCTCTCCGGGACAGATAGCTATGGCTACACCTTC
TRBJ1-2	-	few	TRBV29-1	CSVVKSPRGAEGYTF	TGCAGCGTTGTGAAGTCCCCTCGTGGGGCAGAGGGCTACACCTTC
TRBJ2-7	-	many	TRBV6-2/TRBV6-3	CASSSRTDEQYF	TGTGCCAGCAGTTCTCGGACGGACGAGCAGTACTTC
TRBJ2-5	TRBD2	few	TRBV6-5	CASSPGTSGGQGVETQYF	TGTGCCAGCAGTCCCGGGACTAGCGGGGGCCAAGGGGTAGAGACCCAGTACTTC
TRBJ2-5	TRBD2	-	TRBV20-1	CSARDASGQETQYF	TGCAGTGCTAGAGATGCTAGCGGTCAAGAGACCCAGTACTTC
TRBJ2-7	-	-	TRBV9	CASSVGDTAYEQYF	TGTGCCAGCAGCGTAGGGGATACGGCCTACGAGCAGTACTTC
TRBJ1-1	-	many	TRBV5-1	CASSAGTLNTEAFF	TGCGCCAGCAGCGCCGGGACGCTGAACACTGAAGCTTTCTTT
TRBJ2-7	-	few	TRBV12-3/TRBV12-4	CASSLGSRGLYF	TGTGCCAGCAGTTTGGGATCTAGAGGACTGTACTTC
TRBJ2-1	-	-	TRBV18	CASSPQGVSYNEQFF	TGTGCCAGCTCACCACAGGGAGTCTCCTACAATGAGCAGTTCTTC
TRBJ2-7	TRBD1	few	TRBV20-1	CSARDRGPYEQYF	TGCAGTGCTAGGGACAGGGGGCCCTACGAGCAGTACTTC
TRBJ1-2	-	few	TRBV12-3/TRBV12-4	CASRTQGLNYGYTF	TGTGCCAGCAGAACACAGGGTCTTAACTATGGCTACACCTTC
TRBJ2-1	-	many	TRBV29-1	CSVRGTYNEQFF	TGCAGCGTTCGCGGGACATACAATGAGCAGTTCTTC
TRBJ1-1	-	-	TRBV6-5	CASSYSKNTEAFF	TGTGCCAGCAGTTACTCAAAGAACACTGAAGCTTTCTTT
TRBJ2-2	-	-	TRBV6-2/TRBV6-3	CASSYVAMTGELFF	TGTGCCAGCAGTTACGTGGCGATGACCGGGGAGCTGTTTTTT
TRBJ2-7	TRBD2	-	TRBV4-2	CASSQAATSGGPFAYEQYF	TGTGCCAGCAGCCAAGCGGCGACTAGCGGGGGGCCTTTTGCCTACGAGCAGTACTTC
TRBJ2-2	-	few	TRBV27	CASRTLDSPLFF	TGTGCCAGCAGAACTCTGGACAGCCCGCTGTTTTTT
TRBJ2-5	-	few	TRBV6-2/TRBV6-3	CASSYSIGYDLGLGVGETQYF	TGTGCCAGCAGTTACTCGATCGGATACGACTTGGGGCTAGGGGTCGGGGAGACCCAGTACTTC
TRBJ1-6	-	-	TRBV7-2	CASSLGVISPLHF	TGTGCCAGCAGCTTAGGGGTTATTTCACCCCTCCACTTT
TRBJ2-2	-	many	TRBV7-3	CASSSTPSNTGELFF	TGTGCCAGCAGCTCGACTCCTTCGAACACCGGGGAGCTGTTTTTT
TRBJ1-1	-	few	TRBV29-1	CSVEVYHEAFF	TGCAGCGTTGAGGTTTACCACGAAGCTTTCTTT
TRBJ2-5	-	many	TRBV4-3	CASSQDLEETQYF	TGCGCCAGCAGCCAAGACTTGGAAGAGACCCAGTACTTC
TRBJ2-7	-	few	TRBV11-2	CATQLGLMGEQYF	TGTGCCACCCAGCTTGGGTTAATGGGGGAGCAGTACTTC
TRBJ2-3	TRBD2	few	TRBV11-3	CASSPRTSPDTQYF	TGTGCCAGCAGCCCCCGGACTAGCCCAGATACGCAGTATTTT
TRBJ1-5	-	few	TRBV27	CASSRQVSQPQHF	TGTGCCAGCAGTCGACAGGTTAGTCAGCCCCAGCATTTT
TRBJ2-1	-	-	TRBV9	CASSVEPGHTYNEQFF	TGTGCCAGCAGCGTCGAGCCGGGACATACGTACAATGAGCAGTTCTTC
TRBJ1-5	-	many	TRBV5-1	CASSLYGDNQPQHF	TGCGCCAGCAGCTTGTACGGTGACAATCAGCCCCAGCATTTT
TRBJ2-7	-	-	TRBV20-1	CSAREGFSYEQYF	TGCAGTGCTAGAGAGGGATTCTCCTACGAGCAGTACTTC
TRBJ2-3	-	few	TRBV11-2	CASSLGSGVTQYF	TGTGCCAGCAGCTTAGGGTCTGGGGTCACGCAGTATTTT
TRBJ1-3	TRBD1	-	TRBV29-1	CSASKGQGFFGNTIYF	TGCAGCGCGAGCAAGGGACAGGGGTTTTTTGGAAACACCATATATTTT
TRBJ2-5	-	few	TRBV12-3/TRBV12-4	CASSPSRAQQETQYF	TGTGCCAGCAGCCCCAGCCGGGCACAACAAGAGACCCAGTACTTC
TRBJ2-4	-	-	TRBV6-1	CASSARGAKNIQYF	TGTGCCAGCAGTGCCCGGGGGGCCAAAAACATTCAGTACTTC
TRBJ2-5	TRBD1	-	TRBV11-2	CASSPRDRAGSETQYF	TGTGCCAGCAGCCCCCGGGACAGGGCAGGTTCGGAGACCCAGTACTTC
TRBJ2-3	TRBD2	few	TRBV4-1	CASSTRQLAGGPADTQYF	TGCGCCAGCAGCACACGTCAACTAGCGGGGGGCCCCGCCGATACGCAGTATTTT
TRBJ2-1	-	-	TRBV7-2	CASSPNRLYNEQFF	TGTGCCAGCAGCCCGAACCGGCTATACAATGAGCAGTTCTTC
TRBJ2-5	TRBD2	-	TRBV20-1	CSARAPSGGRQETQYF	TGCAGTGCTAGAGCACCTAGCGGGGGGCGCCAAGAGACCCAGTACTTC
TRBJ2-1	TRBD2	many	TRBV5-1	CASSLATSGGNEQFF	TGCGCCAGCAGCTTGGCCACTAGCGGGGGGAATGAGCAGTTCTTC
TRBJ1-1	TRBD1	-	TRBV7-9	CASSKYRGLGKTEAFF	TGTGCCAGCAGTAAATACAGGGGTCTAGGAAAAACTGAAGCTTTCTTT
TRBJ1-2	TRBD1	many	TRBV2	CASRDRGPGYTF	TGTGCCAGCAGGGACAGGGGGCCTGGCTACACCTTC
TRBJ2-1	TRBD2	-	TRBV7-3	CASSLTPGTSGGAGEQFF	TGTGCCAGCAGCTTAACCCCAGGGACTAGCGGGGGGGCCGGTGAGCAGTTCTTC
TRBJ2-5	-	few	TRBV6-1	CASNPAGSQETQYF	TGTGCCAGCAACCCGGCGGGCAGCCAAGAGACCCAGTACTTC
TRBJ2-1	-	few	TRBV7-2	CASSLLLEQFF	TGTGCCAGCAGCTTATTACTTGAGCAGTTCTTC
TRBJ1-2	-	-	TRBV7-2	CASSLEGPPVNYGYTF	TGTGCCAGCAGCTTAGAGGGACCTCCGGTTAACTATGGCTACACCTTC
TRBJ2-5	TRBD2	-	TRBV7-2	CASSRRLAVGETQYF	TGTGCCAGCAGCAGACGACTAGCGGTGGGAGAGACCCAGTACTTC
TRBJ2-3	-	-	TRBV10-3	CAISGGATDTQYF	TGTGCCATCAGTGGTGGGGCCACAGATACGCAGTATTTT
TRBJ2-5	-	-	TRBV10-3	CAISEPDRVGQETQYF	TGTGCCATCAGTGAGCCGGACAGAGTTGGGCAAGAGACCCAGTACTTC
TRBJ1-4	-	-	TRBV5-1	CASSLFQGATNEKLFF	TGCGCCAGCAGCTTGTTCCAGGGCGCAACTAATGAAAAACTGTTTTTT
TRBJ1-3	-	few	TRBV12-3/TRBV12-4	CASSSNAVILSGNTIYF	TGTGCCAGCAGTTCTAATGCTGTGATACTCTCTGGAAACACCATATATTTT